The 12 T cell receptor beta chains below all came from one sample that was sequenced in a study of T-cell reconstitution after alpha-beta-depleted transplantation in children. Points from the study as a whole: Reportedly, alpha-beta T cells present about two months post-transplant originated from several hundred expanded clones of graft origin.

TCRbeta library preparation incorporated unique molecular identifiers. TCRdb itself ran the PCR reads through MiXCR, one entry per CDR3 protein. The repertoire consists of 30,000 to 40,000 distinct CDR3 sequences, with around 7% occurring once and the leading ten covering around 27%. Antigen specificity for these receptors is unknown. Sequences were derived from peripheral blood, sampled 60 days after TCRalphabeta/CD19-depleted stem cell transplant. These receptors were collected from a child in the first two years of life who had a stem cell transplant for acute myeloid leukemia, so the T cells may come from the graft donor.

This clonotype has at least ten counts. The CDR3 DNA reads as TGTGCCAGCAGTCATAAGTGGGGAGAGACCCAGTACTTC. Protein: CASSHKWGETQYF. The J gene is TRBJ2-5, the V gene TRBV6-6; the D is unclear. The CDR3 totals 13 residues. Looked up from germline, CDR1 is MNHNY and CDR2 is SVGAGI (reference sequence). Trimming left V 5 bases short and J 4 bases short, with 11 bases between.

Sample share makes this clonotype large. The rearrangement joins TRBV28 to TRBJ2-5; D is perhaps TRBD1 (5 bases). The germline V gene has CDR1 MDHEN and CDR2 SYDVKM. Deletions cut 5 bases from V and 1 base from J, with 14 bases between. The CDR3 spans 15 residues. CDR3 amino acids: CASSPLDSFQETQYF. The CDR3 coding sequence is TGTGCCAGCAGTCCCCTCGACAGTTTCCAAGAGACCCAGTACTTC.

J is TRBJ1-2 and V is TRBV6-1; possible D gene TRBD1, 6 bases. Deletions cut 4 bases from V and 4 bases from J, with 13 bases between. Germline V gene data show CDR1 as MNHNS and CDR2 as SASEGT. The CDR3 totals 14 residues. The CDR3 nucleotides are TGTGCCAGCAGTGGGGCAGGGGCCGCCTATGGCTACACCTTC. It translates to CASSGAGAAYGYTF.

This clonotype came up many times. The CDR3 spells CSGTGVGYEQYF. The CDR3 DNA reads TGCAGCGGCACAGGGGTGGGCTACGAGCAGTACTTC. This rearrangement joins TRBV29-1 to TRBJ2-7, with 7 bases identical to TRBD1. The CDR3 has 12 residues. The germline V gene has CDR1 SQVTM and CDR2 ANQGSEA. Losses at the gene ends were 7 bases for V and 3 bases for J; bases not matched to a gene: 6.

This clonotype showed up many times. V is TRBV20-1 and J is TRBJ2-1; TRBD1 is a possible D gene (6 bases). V gave up 2 bases and J gave up 3 bases, with 17 bases separating them. Germline V lookup: CDR1 DFQATT, CDR2 SNEGSKA (reference sequence). The CDR3 runs to 16 residues. CDR3 sequence (DNA): TGCAGTGCTAGACCCCCGGCGAGGGGGATCTACAATGAGCAGTTCTTC. Translation: CSARPPARGIYNEQFF.

This clonotype was seen many times. This chain connects TRBV9 to TRBJ2-1; 14 bases are shared with TRBD2. The CDR3 sequence is 17 residues long. Trimming removed 0 bases from V and 9 bases from J; junction bases left unmatched: 8. Germline V gene data show CDR1 as SGDLS and CDR2 as YYNGEE. The chain's CDR3 is CASSVARTSGRIGEQFF. CDR3 in DNA: TGTGCCAGCAGCGTAGCTCGGACTAGCGGGAGGATAGGTGAGCAGTTCTTC.

The table lists this clonotype with many counts. This sequence joins TRBV4-3 and TRBJ2-5; the D gene is possibly TRBD1 (6 bases). Germline assignment: CDR1 LGHNA and CDR2 YSLEER. There are 14 residues in the CDR3. Trimming pared 0 bases from V and 3 bases from J, leaving 8 bases between. CDR3: CASSQEPGEETQYF. The CDR3 region has the DNA TGCGCCAGCAGCCAAGAACCAGGGGAAGAGACCCAGTACTTC.

This clonotype was seen at least ten times. This chain connects TRBV7-2 to TRBJ2-5; 8 bases fit TRBD2. Germline V CDR1 and CDR2: SGHTA, FQGNSA. The CDR3 contains 17 residues. Trimming took 1 base from V and 5 from J; bases not matched to a gene: 12. CDR3: CASSLGLMVAGRETQYF. Here the CDR3 DNA reads TGTGCCAGCAGCTTAGGGCTTATGGTAGCGGGGAGGGAGACCCAGTACTTC.

This clonotype occurred many times. V and J are TRBV12-3 or TRBV12-4 and TRBJ2-3, with 12 bases lining up with TRBD2. This CDR3 region has 16 residues. V dropped 5 bases and J dropped 3; count of bases not matched to a gene: 6. CDR3 nucleotide sequence: TGTGCCAGCAGTAGGGCCGGGACTAGCGGGACAGATACGCAGTATTTT. This translates into CASSRAGTSGTDTQYF.

There are many counts of this clonotype. This chain uses TRBV28 with TRBJ1-6; TRBD1 matches at 10 bases. With V trimmed by 5 bases and J by 9 bases, 7 bases remained unmatched. CDR3 length: 15 amino acids. Per the germline V gene, CDR1 is MDHEN and CDR2 is SYDVKM. The CDR3 loop is CASSGGQGRGSPLHF. The CDR3 DNA reads as TGTGCCAGCAGTGGGGGACAGGGGCGAGGTTCACCCCTCCACTTT.

This clonotype appeared many times. The V gene is TRBV11-1, the J gene TRBJ2-5; TRBD1 agrees at 9 bases. Germline CDR1 reads SGHAT; CDR2 reads FQDESV (reference sequence). The CDR3 is made up of 18 amino acids. V was pared by 2 bases and J by 5 bases, with 15 bases of the junction left unmatched. The CDR3 spells CASSLKMRITGGLETQYF. The CDR3 DNA reads as TGTGCCAGCAGCTTAAAGATGCGTATAACAGGGGGCTTGGAGACCCAGTACTTC.

Many counts were recorded for this clonotype. This chain joins TRBV3-1 and TRBJ1-2, with D possibly matching TRBD1 (5 bases). The V and J ends lost 4 bases and 1 base respectively, with 13 bases between them. Germline CDR1 reads LGHDT; CDR2 reads YNNKEL (reference sequence). The CDR3 has 15 residues. The CDR3 region has the DNA TGTGCCAGCAGCCTTACAGGCGTTCATAACTATGGCTACACCTTC. Its protein product is CASSLTGVHNYGYTF.